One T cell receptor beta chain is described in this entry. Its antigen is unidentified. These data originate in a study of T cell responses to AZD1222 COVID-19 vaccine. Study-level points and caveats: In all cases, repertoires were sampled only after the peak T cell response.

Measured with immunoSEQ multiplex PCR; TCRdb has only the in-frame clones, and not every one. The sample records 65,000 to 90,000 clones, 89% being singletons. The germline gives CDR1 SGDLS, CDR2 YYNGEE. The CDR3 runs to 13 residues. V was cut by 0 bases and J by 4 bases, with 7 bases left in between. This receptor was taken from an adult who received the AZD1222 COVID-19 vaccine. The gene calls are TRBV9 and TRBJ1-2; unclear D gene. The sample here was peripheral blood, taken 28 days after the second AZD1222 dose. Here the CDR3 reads CASSVDGIYGYTF. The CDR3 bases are TGTGCCAGCAGCGTAGATGGGATCTATGGCTACACCTTC.